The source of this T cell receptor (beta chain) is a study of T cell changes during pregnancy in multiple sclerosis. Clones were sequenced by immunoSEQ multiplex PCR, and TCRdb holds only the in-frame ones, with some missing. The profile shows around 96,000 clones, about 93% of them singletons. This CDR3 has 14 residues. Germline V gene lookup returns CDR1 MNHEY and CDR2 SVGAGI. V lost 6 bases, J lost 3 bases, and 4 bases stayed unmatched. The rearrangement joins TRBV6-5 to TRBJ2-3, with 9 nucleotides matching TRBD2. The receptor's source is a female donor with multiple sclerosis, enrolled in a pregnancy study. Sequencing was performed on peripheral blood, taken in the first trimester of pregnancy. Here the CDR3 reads CASSGTSLTDTQYF. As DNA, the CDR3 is TGTGCCAGCAGCGGGACTAGCTTAACAGATACGCAGTATTTT.